This T cell receptor beta chain appears in the sequencing data of a study of cytomegalovirus exposure and HLA in healthy donors. The PCR had 60 Vbeta and 13 Jbeta primers. Produced via immunoSEQ multiplex PCR; TCRdb's table is partial and in-frame only. The sample shows around 83,000 clones, about 77% of them seen only once. CDR3 length: 14 residues. From germline, CDR1 is LGHNA and CDR2 YNFKEQ. Losses at the gene ends were 2 bases for V and 2 bases for J; bases not matched to a gene: 2. This TCR came from a male donor in good health and CMV-seropositive. This rearrangement joins TRBV4-2 to TRBJ2-5; 7 bases are shared with TRBD1. The material sequenced was PBMCs. DNA of the CDR3: TGTGCCAGCAGCCAAAAGGGACAGCAAGAGACCCAGTACTTC. Residues: CASSQKGQQETQYF.